The 18 T cell receptor beta chains reported below all come from one sample, sequenced in a study of T-cell memory formation after mild COVID-19. MiXCR, applied by TCRdb to the 5' RACE reads, yields one record per CDR3 protein. The profile shows approximately 500,000 distinct CDR3 sequences, about 23% of them singletons. The sample consisted of PBMCs or a T cell subset sorted from them (not recorded which). Receptor source: an adult woman who had mild COVID-19 (a few samples of this study predate the infection). Cell type and time point are not known.

This clonotype was counted only a few times. The chain has TRBV6-5 and TRBJ2-1, with D possibly TRBD1 on 5 matching bases. V gave up 2 bases and J gave up 0 bases, with 8 bases separating them. Germline V lookup: CDR1 MNHEY, CDR2 SVGAGI. This CDR3 has 15 amino acids. CDR3 coding DNA: TGTGCCAGCAGTTACGGGGCCAGCTCCTACAATGAGCAGTTCTTC. Its protein is CASSYGASSYNEQFF.

The V call is TRBV9, the J call TRBJ2-5; TRBD1 might be the D (6 bases). Trimming took off 2 bases at V and 5 bases at J, with 16 bases between the two ends. The CDR3 consists of 15 residues. Germline loops: CDR1 SGDLS, CDR2 YYNGEE. CDR3 protein: CASSVAGVSGETQYF. CDR3 in DNA: TGTGCCAGCAGCGTGGCAGGGGTATCAGGGGAGACCCAGTACTTC.

The chain employs TRBV4-1 and TRBJ2-7; 13 nucleotides agree with TRBD2. CDR3 size: 17 residues. Trimming at V came to 4 bases and at J to 1 base, leaving 7 bases not matched to a gene. The germline gives CDR1 MGHRA, CDR2 YSYEKL. The CDR3 region has the DNA TGCGCCAGCAGCCTTTTGCCGGGACTAGCGGGGTCCTACGAGCAGTACTTC. Translated: CASSLLPGLAGSYEQYF.

This clonotype was counted only a few times. V gene TRBV6-6 combines with J gene TRBJ2-2, with D unresolved. The CDR3 is 15 amino acids. V lost 10 bases to trimming and J lost 0 bases, with 15 bases between them. Looked up from germline, CDR1 is MNHNY and CDR2 is SVGAGI (reference sequence). In DNA, the CDR3 is TGTGCCACGGCTGGGGATCCATCGAACACCGGGGAGCTGTTTTTT. It specifies CATAGDPSNTGELFF.

The V gene is TRBV27, the J gene TRBJ2-1, with TRBD1 as a possible D gene (5 bases). This CDR3 is built from 13 residues. In germline, CDR1 is MNHEY, CDR2 SMNVEV (reference sequence). V was cut by 2 bases and J by 13 bases, with 15 bases left in between. CDR3 residues: CASSLRRFTGQFF. DNA of the CDR3: TGTGCCAGCAGTTTACGGCGTTTTACAGGACAGTTCTTC.

This clonotype was seen just once. The genes are TRBV4-1 and TRBJ1-5; D is possibly TRBD1 (5 bases). The length of the CDR3 is 15 residues. V shed 2 bases and J shed 4 bases, with 12 bases lying between them. Germline CDR1 is MGHRA and CDR2 is YSYEKL. CDR3 region: CASSQTQGFNQPQHF. The CDR3 DNA sequence: TGCGCCAGCAGCCAAACTCAGGGATTTAATCAGCCCCAGCATTTT.

In its sample, this clonotype was seen once. This rearrangement joins TRBV5-4 to TRBJ1-1; 8 nucleotides align to TRBD1. V lost 0 bases to trimming and J lost 2 bases; unmatched junction nucleotides: 6. The CDR3 loop spans 16 amino acids. CDR1 and CDR2 from the germline V gene are SGHNT and YYREEE (reference sequence). CDR3 coding DNA: TGTGCCAGCAGCTTGGATCCAGGGGGCGGCAACACTGAAGCTTTCTTT. It translates to CASSLDPGGGNTEAFF. Looking up the rest from reference TRBV5-4 and TRBJ1-1 gives the full variable domain: ETGVTQSPTHLIKTRGQQVTLRCSSQSGHNTVSWYQQALGQGPQFIFQYYREEENGRGNFPPRFSGLQFPNYSSELNVNALELDDSALYLCASSLDPGGGNTEAFFGQGTRLTVV.

The rearrangement uses TRBV12-3 or TRBV12-4 and TRBJ1-3; tentatively, D is TRBD1 (6 bases). The CDR3 runs 18 residues. V was cut by 4 bases and J by 10 bases, with 29 bases left in between. This CDR3 reads CASSSRRPHRELGGTIYF. The CDR3 bases are TGTGCCAGCAGTTCTCGCAGACCTCACAGGGAGCTTGGAGGGACCATATATTTT.

This clonotype has a handful of counts. The chain joins TRBV5-4 to TRBJ2-5; D is uncertain. Germline V gene sequence: CDR1 SGHNT, CDR2 YYREEE (reference sequence). There are 15 residues in the CDR3. Deletions cut 2 bases from V and 2 bases from J, with 13 bases between. CDR3 DNA sequence: TGTGCCAGCAGCTTATGGGGTTCCCCTCAAGAGACCCAGTACTTC. This sequence encodes CASSLWGSPQETQYF.

This chain links TRBV27 with TRBJ2-7; perhaps TRBD1 as D (5 bases). Germline assignment: CDR1 MNHEY and CDR2 SMNVEV (reference sequence). The CDR3 is 15 amino acids. With 6 bases removed from V and 2 bases from J, the gap between germline ends came to 17 bases. The CDR3 DNA reads TGTGCCAGCAGCCTAAGGGGCTTTGGGGCCTACGAGCAGTACTTC. This codes for CASSLRGFGAYEQYF.

This clonotype was observed a few times. This chain joins TRBV2 and TRBJ2-7; 10 bases are a match to TRBD2. The CDR3 extends over 13 amino acids. V was clipped by 6 bases and J by 4 bases; unmatched bases: 3. The germline gives CDR1 SNHLY, CDR2 FYNNEI. CDR3 in amino acids: CASRGLAAYEQYF. The CDR3 bases are TGTGCCAGCAGAGGACTAGCGGCATACGAGCAGTACTTC.

This chain links TRBV20-1 with TRBJ2-7; 8 positions agree with TRBD1. Trimming cost V 1 base and J 5 bases; bases outside gene matches: 7. This CDR3 contains 14 residues. The germline gives CDR1 DFQATT, CDR2 SNEGSKA (reference sequence). The CDR3 reads CSARARQGFNEQYF. CDR3 DNA: TGCAGTGCTAGAGCTAGACAGGGGTTCAACGAGCAGTACTTC.

This clonotype was seen many times. The CDR3: CASSKSGRNEKLFF. In DNA, the CDR3 is TGTGCCAGCAGCAAAAGCGGCAGAAATGAAAAACTGTTTTTT. The V call is TRBV7-2, the J call TRBJ1-4; no reliable D call. Germline CDR1 is SGHTA and CDR2 is FQGNSA. V was clipped by 5 bases and J by 5 bases, with 12 bases between them. This CDR3 has 14 amino acids.

In this sample, this clonotype turned up a few times. The chain recombines TRBV10-3 with TRBJ2-1, with D possibly matching TRBD2 (6 bases). The CDR3 covers 17 residues. CDR1 ENHRY and CDR2 SYGVKD come from the germline V gene. The V gene lost 3 bases and the J gene lost 1 base, with 16 bases spanning the gap. CDR3 nucleotides: TGTGCCATCAGTGAAGGTAGCGGAGGAGTATCCTACAATGAGCAGTTCTTC. Amino acids: CAISEGSGGVSYNEQFF.

This clonotype was picked up a small number of times. V is TRBV9 and J is TRBJ2-1; D gene uncertain. This CDR3 spans 12 amino acids. CDR1 SGDLS and CDR2 YYNGEE come from the germline V gene. V lost 0 bases, J lost 13 bases, and 11 bases lay in between. The CDR3: CASSVADGLQFF. The CDR3 region has the DNA TGTGCCAGCAGCGTAGCCGATGGCCTACAGTTCTTC.

This chain uses TRBV5-5 with TRBJ1-2; D call uncertain. V was cut by 2 bases and J by 7 bases, with 18 bases left in between. Per the germline V gene, CDR1 is SGHKS and CDR2 is YYEKEE (reference sequence). The CDR3 length is 15 residues. CDR3 sequence (DNA): TGTGCCAGCAGCTTAGCTACGTACGGCCCCTCTGGCTACACCTTC. It is translated as CASSLATYGPSGYTF.

The rearrangement uses TRBV3-1 and TRBJ2-3, with 14 bases lining up with TRBD2. The CDR3 extends over 17 amino acids. CDR1 is LGHDT and CDR2 is YNNKEL in the germline V gene (reference sequence). The trim removed 5 bases at V and 2 bases at J, leaving 6 bases unmatched. The CDR3 protein is CASSKGTSGGLTDTQYF. CDR3 nucleotides: TGTGCCAGCAGCAAAGGGACTAGCGGGGGCCTCACAGATACGCAGTATTTT.

This clonotype occurred a few times. The rearrangement links TRBV4-2 to TRBJ2-3, with D perhaps matching TRBD2 (7 bases). This CDR3 comprises 15 residues. V was cut by 5 bases and J by 1 base, with 13 bases left in between. Germline lookup yields CDR1 LGHNA and CDR2 YNFKEQ. DNA of the CDR3: TGTGCCAGCAGCGCCAAGGGGGGGGGCACAGATACGCAGTATTTT. Translation: CASSAKGGGTDTQYF.